This entry lists 19 T cell receptor beta chains sequenced from one sample in a study of cytomegalovirus exposure and HLA in healthy donors. PCR employed 60 Vbeta and 13 Jbeta primers. The data were produced by immunoSEQ multiplex PCR, yet TCRdb's version contains in-frame clones alone and is incomplete. Its table records some 34,000 clones. The sequenced material came from PBMCs. These receptors were taken from a woman aged 35 to 49 in good health and CMV-seropositive.

This rearrangement joins TRBV9 to TRBJ2-7, with a weak D call TRBD1 (6 bases). The germline V gene has CDR1 SGDLS and CDR2 YYNGEE. The CDR3 is 13 amino acids. Trimming pared 4 bases from V and 2 bases from J, leaving 10 bases between. DNA of the CDR3: TGTGCCAGCAGCACCGGGACACCCTACGAGCAGTACTTC. It codes for CASSTGTPYEQYF.

The chain combines TRBV13 with TRBJ2-1; 9 bases line up with TRBD2. The trim removed 7 bases at V and 0 bases at J, leaving 7 bases unmatched. Germline CDR1 PRHDT, CDR2 FYEKMQ (reference sequence). The CDR3 loop spans 16 amino acids. The DNA of the CDR3 is TGTGCCAGCACCGCGGGAGGGGGCCTCTCCTACAATGAGCAGTTCTTC. It specifies CASTAGGGLSYNEQFF. Using reference TRBV13 and TRBJ2-1 for the parts outside the CDR3, the full variable domain is AAGVIQSPRHLIKEKRETATLKCYPIPRHDTVYWYQQGPGQDPQFLISFYEKMQSDKGSIPDRFSAQQFSDYHSELNMSSLELGDSALYFCASTAGGGLSYNEQFFGPGTRLTVL.

V usage is TRBV4-3 and J usage is TRBJ1-1; 8 positions match TRBD1. The CDR3 sequence is 14 residues long. Per the germline V gene, CDR1 is LGHNA and CDR2 is YSLEER. Trimming at V came to 3 bases and at J to 9 bases, leaving 9 bases not matched to a gene. The DNA for the CDR3 is TGCGCCAGCAGCCAGGGCCGGACAGGGAAGAAAGCTTTCTTT. Amino acid sequence: CASSQGRTGKKAFF.

This chain uses TRBV4-1 with TRBJ2-3; maybe TRBD1 (5 bases). The CDR3 is 16 residues long. V lost 0 bases and J lost 6, with 16 bases in between. Looked up from germline, CDR1 is MGHRA and CDR2 is YSYEKL. CDR3 coding DNA: TGCGCCAGCAGCCAAGATAAATATAGGGGAATCGATACGCAGTATTTT. Its protein product is CASSQDKYRGIDTQYF.

This sequence joins TRBV15 and TRBJ2-2; D gene uncertain. The ends were cut back, 5 bases at V and 6 bases at J, with 7 bases in the middle. The CDR3 contains 12 residues. Germline-derived CDR1 and CDR2 are LNHNV and YYDKDF (reference sequence). This chain's CDR3 is CATSPRSGELFF. The CDR3 bases are TGTGCCACCAGCCCCCGTTCCGGGGAGCTGTTTTTT.

V is TRBV28 and J is TRBJ2-7; 9 bases fit TRBD1. The CDR3 has 13 amino acids. Unmatched junction bases numbered 4, after V lost 9 bases and J lost 1 base. Per germline, CDR1 MDHEN and CDR2 SYDVKM. CDR3 DNA sequence: TGTGCCAGTCGGGACAGGGCTTCCTACGAGCAGTACTTC. This codes for CASRDRASYEQYF.

The chain has TRBV6-5 and TRBJ1-5; D uncertain. The V gene's germline CDR1 is MNHEY and CDR2 SVGAGI. CDR3 size: 13 residues. The ends were cut back, 6 bases at V and 4 bases at J, with 10 bases in the middle. The CDR3 sequence: CASSRETNQPQHF. In DNA form, the CDR3 reads TGTGCCAGCAGCCGGGAAACTAATCAGCCCCAGCATTTT.

The rearrangement joins TRBV11-1 to TRBJ2-2; 9 bases agree with TRBD1. Trimming at V came to 4 bases and at J to 5 bases, leaving 8 bases not matched to a gene. This CDR3 contains 16 residues. CDR1 is SGHAT and CDR2 is FQDESV in the germline V gene (reference sequence). The CDR3 here is CASSWGGTGRTGELFF. As DNA, the CDR3 is TGTGCCAGCAGCTGGGGGGGGACAGGGCGAACCGGGGAGCTGTTTTTT.

The gene calls are TRBV23-1 and TRBJ2-7; 9 nucleotides agree with TRBD2. TRBV23-1 is assigned to the ORF class and has an uncertain function. V shed 0 bases and J 3 bases; nucleotides not matched to a gene: 9. This CDR3 comprises 17 residues. The CDR3 protein is CASSQSGYGTSSYEQYF. CDR3 bases: TGCGCCAGCAGTCAATCGGGCTACGGGACTAGCAGCTACGAGCAGTACTTC.

The chain carries TRBV30 and TRBJ2-1; D may be TRBD2 (6 bases). V lost 4 bases to trimming and J lost 5 bases, with 15 bases between them. Germline V gene lookup returns CDR1 GTSNPN and CDR2 SVGIG (reference sequence). This CDR3 comprises 14 residues. CDR3 sequence (DNA): TGTGCCTGGACCGCGGGAAGGTCCGACAATGAGCAGTTCTTC. Translation: CAWTAGRSDNEQFF.

This chain joins TRBV18 and TRBJ1-2; D possibly corresponds to TRBD1 (6 bases). The germline V gene encodes CDR1 KGHSH and CDR2 LQKENI. The V and J ends lost 3 bases and 7 bases respectively, with 12 bases between them. This CDR3 contains 13 residues. The CDR3 DNA sequence: TGTGCCAGCTCACCTCTAACAGGGTTTGGCTACACCTTC. Protein: CASSPLTGFGYTF. Full variable domain (remainder filled in from reference TRBV18 and TRBJ1-2): NAGVMQNPRHLVRRRGQEARLRCSPMKGHSHVYWYRQLPEEGLKFMVYLQKENIIDESGMPKERFSAEFPKEGPSILRIQQVVRGDSAAYFCASSPLTGFGYTFGSGTRLTVV.

The chain links TRBV6-1 to TRBJ2-2, with a possible D match to TRBD2 (7 bases). Germline loops: CDR1 MNHNS, CDR2 SASEGT. The length of the CDR3 is 19 residues. V shed 0 bases and J shed 4 bases, with 21 bases lying between them. Here the CDR3 DNA reads TGTGCCAGCAGTGAAGCGTTGGGGGGGCGGACTACTCGCACCGGGGAGCTGTTTTTT. Protein product: CASSEALGGRTTRTGELFF.

CDR3 residues: CASAFAGSGQPQHF. The CDR3 DNA follows: TGTGCCAGCGCATTCGCAGGGTCAGGTCAGCCCCAGCATTTT. The chain couples TRBV6-1 to TRBJ1-5, with D tentatively TRBD1 (5 bases). V dropped 8 bases and J dropped 6 bases, with 17 bases sitting between them. CDR1 and CDR2 (germline): MNHNS, SASEGT. The length of the CDR3 is 14 residues.

The chain recombines TRBV30 with TRBJ1-2, with TRBD1 matching 12 bases. Germline V gives CDR1 GTSNPN, CDR2 SVGIG (reference sequence). This CDR3 comprises 14 residues. The V segment lost 3 bases and the J segment 7 bases; nucleotides outside the gene matches: 6. CDR3 sequence: CAWRGDRGRRGYTF. CDR3 sequence (DNA): TGTGCCTGGAGGGGGGACAGGGGGCGCCGTGGCTACACCTTC.

The J gene is TRBJ2-5, the V gene TRBV29-1; 7 bases align to TRBD1. The V gene's germline CDR1 is SQVTM and CDR2 ANQGSEA. This CDR3 contains 14 residues. The J segment lost 6 bases and the V segment lost 7 bases, leaving 14 bases of the junction unmatched. CDR3 sequence: CSGLRGQSGQTQYF. In DNA, the CDR3 is TGCAGCGGGTTAAGGGGGCAGTCCGGCCAGACCCAGTACTTC.

The CDR3, as DNA: TGTGCCAGCAGTGGGTCCCCGGGAGGGGCCTACAATGAGCAGTTCTTC. Amino acids: CASSGSPGGAYNEQFF. The V and J genes are TRBV9 and TRBJ2-1; 8 bases match TRBD2. The junction had 9 bases not matched to a gene; V was cut back by 5 bases and J by 2 bases. This CDR3 has 16 amino acids. CDR1 and CDR2 from the germline V gene are SGDLS and YYNGEE.

The chain uses TRBV4-3 and TRBJ2-1; maybe TRBD2 (7 bases). The CDR3 consists of 17 residues. CDR1 LGHNA and CDR2 YSLEER come from the germline V gene. Trimming removed 1 base from V and 0 bases from J, with 13 bases in between. The CDR3 protein is CASSQALGGHSYNEQFF. CDR3 coding DNA: TGCGCCAGCAGCCAAGCACTCGGGGGGCACTCCTACAATGAGCAGTTCTTC.

The chain is built from TRBV27 and TRBJ2-3; possibly TRBD2 for D (6 bases). The CDR3 consists of 15 residues. Per germline, CDR1 MNHEY and CDR2 SMNVEV (reference sequence). The V end was cut by 5 bases, the J end by 0 bases, with 12 bases between. The CDR3: CASSPLAPSTDTQYF. CDR3 sequence (DNA): TGTGCCAGCAGTCCACTAGCCCCTAGCACAGATACGCAGTATTTT.

The V call is TRBV4-1, the J call TRBJ2-7; no clear D. The V end lost 3 bases, the J end lost 1 base, and 10 bases lay between the germline ends. CDR1 MGHRA and CDR2 YSYEKL come from the germline V gene. This CDR3 spans 14 amino acids. The CDR3 nucleotides read TGCGCCAGCAGCCAGGCTCAACGTTCCTACGAGCAGTACTTC. It yields the protein CASSQAQRSYEQYF.